This is a list of T cell receptor beta chains from one sample in a study of blood T cell repertoires in COVID-19. Sequencing used immunoSEQ multiplex PCR; TCRdb keeps in-frame clones, though not all of them. Among under 250,000 clones listed, about 82% were seen once. What was sequenced was peripheral blood. These receptors all come from a man older than 75 with acute or convalescent COVID-19. Both conserved end residues are part of each CDR3. D genes are given only for firm matches. For some rows the clone size is stated as once, few or many, or as a class when expanded; others skip it.

clone_size d_call j_call v_call cdr3_aa cdr3_nt
NA TRBD2 TRBJ2-5 TRBV5-1 CASRTSGGAVSQETQYF TGCGCCAGCAGAACTAGCGGGGGGGCCGTGAGCCAAGAGACCCAGTACTTC
NA NA TRBJ1-1 TRBV28 CASTRGGGPEAFF TGTGCCAGCACTAGAGGGGGGGGACCTGAAGCTTTCTTT
NA NA TRBJ2-7 TRBV2 CASNLLFGGYEQYF TGTGCCAGCAATCTTCTCTTCGGGGGTTACGAGCAGTACTTC
NA TRBD2 TRBJ2-2 TRBV5-1 CASSLAQREGYTGELFF TGCGCCAGCAGCTTGGCCCAGCGGGAGGGATATACCGGGGAGCTGTTTTTT
NA NA TRBJ2-7 TRBV27 CASSLEGYNYEQYF TGTGCCAGCAGTCTGGAGGGGTATAACTACGAGCAGTACTTC
NA TRBD2 TRBJ2-5 TRBV10-1 CASTQNRTSGDYYQETQYF TGCGCCAGCACGCAGAACCGGACTAGCGGGGACTATTACCAAGAGACCCAGTACTTC
NA NA TRBJ2-7 TRBV5-1 CASSPTNPYEQYF TGCGCCAGCAGCCCGACAAATCCCTACGAGCAGTACTTC
NA TRBD2 TRBJ2-2 TRBV6-5 CATMGLAQSGELFF TGTGCCACCATGGGACTAGCTCAATCCGGGGAGCTGTTTTTT
NA TRBD1 TRBJ2-2 TRBV7-2 CASSGTGGRGTGELFF TGTGCCAGCAGCGGGACAGGGGGCCGTGGCACCGGGGAGCTGTTTTTT
NA NA TRBJ1-4 TRBV15 CATSRDPERGYNEKLFF TGTGCCACCAGCAGAGATCCGGAAAGGGGGTATAATGAAAAACTGTTTTTT
NA NA TRBJ2-1 TRBV5-6 CASSSDRRRISSYNEQFF TGTGCCAGCAGCTCTGACAGGCGCCGAATTAGCTCCTACAATGAGCAGTTCTTC
NA NA TRBJ1-1 TRBV5-4 CASSLDASTGTFF TGTGCCAGCAGCTTGGATGCCAGTACGGGTACTTTCTTT
NA NA TRBJ1-1 TRBV28 CASSSGVNTEAFF TGTGCCAGCAGTTCAGGGGTGAACACTGAAGCTTTCTTT
NA NA TRBJ2-2 TRBV7-9 CASSLSRTGELFF TGTGCCAGCAGCTTAAGCCGTACCGGGGAGCTGTTTTTT
NA NA TRBJ1-1 TRBV3-1/TRBV3-2 CASSQVEAIMNTEAFF TGTGCCAGCAGCCAAGTAGAGGCCATAATGAACACTGAAGCTTTCTTT
NA TRBD2 TRBJ2-5 TRBV11-2 CASSSGGSRETQYF TGTGCCAGCAGCTCCGGGGGGTCAAGGGAGACCCAGTACTTC
NA TRBD1 TRBJ1-1 TRBV13 CASSPGTVRAEAFF TGTGCCAGCAGCCCCGGGACAGTTCGCGCTGAAGCTTTCTTT
NA TRBD1 TRBJ2-5 TRBV4-3 CASSQGAGGTQYF TGCGCCAGCAGCCAAGGCGCAGGGGGGACCCAGTACTTC
few NA TRBJ1-1 TRBV7-2 CASSLPMTRGTEAFF TGTGCCAGCAGCTTGCCAATGACCCGGGGGACTGAAGCTTTCTTT
NA NA TRBJ1-1 TRBV3-1/TRBV3-2 CASSSQGMNTEAFF TGTGCCAGCAGCTCACAGGGTATGAACACTGAAGCTTTCTTT
NA NA TRBJ2-5 TRBV2 CASTRRWLETQYF TGTGCCAGCACTAGAAGGTGGTTAGAGACCCAGTACTTC
NA TRBD2 TRBJ2-1 TRBV7-2 CASRITSVTTYNEQFF TGTGCCAGCAGAATTACTAGCGTCACTACCTACAATGAGCAGTTCTTC
once NA TRBJ2-5 TRBV3-1/TRBV3-2 CASSHGVQETQYF TGTGCCAGCAGCCATGGAGTTCAGGAGACCCAGTACTTC
NA TRBD1 TRBJ2-2 TRBV5-1 CASSPQGFDTGELFF TGCGCCAGCAGCCCACAGGGGTTCGACACCGGGGAGCTGTTTTTT
NA NA TRBJ1-2 TRBV19 CASSPGSYGYTF TGTGCCAGTAGTCCGGGAAGCTATGGCTACACCTTC
NA TRBD1 TRBJ1-5 TRBV27 CASSLSSMGARGQPQHF TGTGCCAGCAGTTTATCGAGTATGGGGGCCAGGGGGCAGCCCCAGCATTTT
NA NA TRBJ2-2 TRBV5-1 CASSSTGSRELFF TGCGCCAGCAGCTCTACAGGGAGTAGGGAGCTGTTTTTT
NA NA TRBJ1-5 TRBV7-2 CASSLLGGGNNQPQHF TGTGCCAGCAGCTTACTAGGGGGAGGGAACAATCAGCCCCAGCATTTT